This TCR beta chain originates from a study of cytomegalovirus exposure and HLA in healthy donors. From germline, CDR1 is MNHNS and CDR2 SASEGT. The V gene end was trimmed by 0 bases and the J gene end by 3 bases; junction bases not matched to a gene: 4. The CDR3 has 15 residues. Donors consisted of healthy bone marrow donors. Regarding this clone: What it recognizes is unknown.

Use of 60 Vbeta and 13 Jbeta primers characterized the PCR. This table comes from immunoSEQ multiplex PCR, and its TCRdb copy is limited to in-frame clones, with some not included. The sample carries around 110,000 clones, roughly four fifths recorded once. Overall study results and limits: After further analysis at a later stage, 17,000 or so TCR beta sequences were associated with HLA alleles at 0.05 false discovery rate. Reports described diagnosis of cytomegalovirus status by the classifier as highly specific and sensitive.

Source material: PBMCs. J is TRBJ2-7 and V is TRBV6-1; 8 bases are shared with TRBD1. The source of this sequence is a woman younger than 30 in good health and CMV-seronegative. Written as DNA, the CDR3 is TGTGCCAGCAGTGAAGCTGTCGGACAGGGCTACGAGCAGTACTTC. It codes for CASSEAVGQGYEQYF.